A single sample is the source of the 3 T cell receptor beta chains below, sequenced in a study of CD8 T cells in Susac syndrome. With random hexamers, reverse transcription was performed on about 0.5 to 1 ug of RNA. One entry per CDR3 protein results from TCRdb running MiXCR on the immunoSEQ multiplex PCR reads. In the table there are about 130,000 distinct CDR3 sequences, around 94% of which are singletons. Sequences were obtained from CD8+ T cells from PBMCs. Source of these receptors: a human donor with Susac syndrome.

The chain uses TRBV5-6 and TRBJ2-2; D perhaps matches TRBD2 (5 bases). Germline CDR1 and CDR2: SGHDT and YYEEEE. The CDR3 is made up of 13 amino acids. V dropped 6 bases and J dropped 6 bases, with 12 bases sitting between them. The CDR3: CASTVGNPGELFF. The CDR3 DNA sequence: TGTGCCAGCACCGTCGGGAATCCCGGGGAGCTGTTTTTT.

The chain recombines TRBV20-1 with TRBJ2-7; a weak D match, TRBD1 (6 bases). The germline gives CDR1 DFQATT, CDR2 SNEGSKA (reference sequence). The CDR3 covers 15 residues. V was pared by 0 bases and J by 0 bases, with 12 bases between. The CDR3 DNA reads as TGCAGTGCTAGAGATGTGCAGGGGAGCTCCTACGAGCAGTACTTC. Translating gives CSARDVQGSSYEQYF.

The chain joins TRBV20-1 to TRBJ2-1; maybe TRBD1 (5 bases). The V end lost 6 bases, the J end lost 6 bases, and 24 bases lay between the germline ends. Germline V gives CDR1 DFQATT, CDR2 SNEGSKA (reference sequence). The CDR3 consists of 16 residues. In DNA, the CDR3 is TGCAGTGCCTACGACCAAGCAGGGCCAGAAATCAATGAGCAGTTCTTC. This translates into CSAYDQAGPEINEQFF.